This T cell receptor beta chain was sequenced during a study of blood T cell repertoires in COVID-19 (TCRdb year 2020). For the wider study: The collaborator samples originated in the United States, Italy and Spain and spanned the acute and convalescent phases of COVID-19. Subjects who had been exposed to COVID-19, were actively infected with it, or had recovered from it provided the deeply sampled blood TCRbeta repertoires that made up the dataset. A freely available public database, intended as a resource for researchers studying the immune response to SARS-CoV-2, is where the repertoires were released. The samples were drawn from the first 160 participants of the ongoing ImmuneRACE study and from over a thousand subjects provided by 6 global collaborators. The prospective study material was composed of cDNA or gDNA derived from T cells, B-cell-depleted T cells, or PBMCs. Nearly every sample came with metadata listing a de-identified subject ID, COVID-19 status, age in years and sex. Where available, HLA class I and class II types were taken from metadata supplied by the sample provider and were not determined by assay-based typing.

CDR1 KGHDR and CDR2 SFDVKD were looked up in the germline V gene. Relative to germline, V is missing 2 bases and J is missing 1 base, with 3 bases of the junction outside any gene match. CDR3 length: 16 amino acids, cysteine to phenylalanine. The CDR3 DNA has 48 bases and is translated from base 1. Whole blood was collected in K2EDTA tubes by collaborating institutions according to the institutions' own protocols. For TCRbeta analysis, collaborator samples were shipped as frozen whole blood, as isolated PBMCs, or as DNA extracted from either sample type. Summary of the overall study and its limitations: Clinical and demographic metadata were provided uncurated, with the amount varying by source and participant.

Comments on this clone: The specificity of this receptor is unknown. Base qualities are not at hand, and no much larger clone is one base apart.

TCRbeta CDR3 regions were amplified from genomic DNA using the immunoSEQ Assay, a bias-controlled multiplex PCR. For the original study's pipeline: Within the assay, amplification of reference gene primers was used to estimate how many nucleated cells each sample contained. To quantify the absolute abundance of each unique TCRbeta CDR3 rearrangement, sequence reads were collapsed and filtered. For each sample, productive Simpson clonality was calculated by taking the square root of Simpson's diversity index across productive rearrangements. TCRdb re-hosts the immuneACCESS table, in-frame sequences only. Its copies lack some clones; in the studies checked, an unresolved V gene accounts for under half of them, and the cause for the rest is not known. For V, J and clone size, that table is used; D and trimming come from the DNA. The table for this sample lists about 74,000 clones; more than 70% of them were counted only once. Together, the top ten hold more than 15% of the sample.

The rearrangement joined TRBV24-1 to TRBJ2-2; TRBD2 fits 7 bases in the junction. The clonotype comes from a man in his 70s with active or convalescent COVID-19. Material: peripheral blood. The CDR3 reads CATSDSGGRNTGELFF. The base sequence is TGTGCCACCAGTGATTCCGGGGGGAGGAACACCGGGGAGCTGTTTTTT.